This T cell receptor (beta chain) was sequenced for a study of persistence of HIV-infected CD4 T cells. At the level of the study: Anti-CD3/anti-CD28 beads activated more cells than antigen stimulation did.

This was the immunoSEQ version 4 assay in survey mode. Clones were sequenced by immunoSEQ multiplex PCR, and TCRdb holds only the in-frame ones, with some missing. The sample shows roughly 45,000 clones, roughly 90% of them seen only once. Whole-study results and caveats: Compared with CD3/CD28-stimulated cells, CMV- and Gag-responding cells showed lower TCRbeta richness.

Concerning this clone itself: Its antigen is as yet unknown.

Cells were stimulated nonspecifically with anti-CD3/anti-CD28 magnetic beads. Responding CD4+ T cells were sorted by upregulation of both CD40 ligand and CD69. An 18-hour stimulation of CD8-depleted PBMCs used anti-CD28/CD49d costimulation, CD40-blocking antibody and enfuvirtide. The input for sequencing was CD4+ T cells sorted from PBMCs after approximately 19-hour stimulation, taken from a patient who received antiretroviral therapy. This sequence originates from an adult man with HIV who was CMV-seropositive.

Here the CDR3 reads CASSLRTGDTGELFF. CDR3 nucleotides: TGCGCCAGCAGCTTGAGGACGGGTGACACCGGGGAGCTGTTTTTT. V and J are TRBV5-1 and TRBJ2-2, with no clear D. Germline assignment: CDR1 SGHRS and CDR2 YFSETQ. The CDR3 runs 15 residues. Trimming took off 1 base at V and 3 bases at J, with 10 bases between the two ends.